Listed here are 30 T cell receptor beta chains from one sample, sequenced in a study of blood T cell repertoires in COVID-19. Data came from immunoSEQ multiplex PCR; TCRdb stores just in-frame clones and leaves some out. The sample has hundreds of thousands of clones, around 89% seen once; the top ten hold around 9.5%. Source material: PBMCs or T cells enriched from blood (not recorded which). These TCRs come from a woman between 40 and 55 years old who had recovered from COVID-19.

V usage is TRBV19 and J usage is TRBJ1-5; 8 bases are a match to TRBD1. V dropped 10 bases and J dropped 7; count of bases not matched to a gene: 12. CDR3 length equals 14 residues. Germline-derived CDR1 and CDR2 are LNHDA and SQIVND (reference sequence). The DNA of the CDR3 is TGTGCCACCTCTACCCAACAGGGGGGCCAGCCCCAGCATTTT. Translating it yields CATSTQQGGQPQHF.

The J gene is TRBJ2-3, the V gene TRBV24-1; D is undetermined. CDR3 length: 13 amino acids. Germline lookup yields CDR1 KGHDR and CDR2 SFDVKD. The ends were cut back, 9 bases at V and 2 bases at J, with 11 bases in the middle. For the CDR3, the DNA is TGTGCCACCGAGCGTAGCCCCACAGATACGCAGTATTTT. Translated, it gives CATERSPTDTQYF.

The chain joins TRBV7-2 to TRBJ2-7, with 9 bases aligning to TRBD1. The CDR3 has 17 amino acids. V gave up 2 bases and J gave up 4 bases; unmatched junction bases: 12. Germline V lookup: CDR1 SGHTA, CDR2 FQGNSA. The CDR3 DNA follows: TGTGCCAGCAGCTTAATAAGTCTGGGACAGGGAAATTACGAGCAGTACTTC. It specifies CASSLISLGQGNYEQYF.

This rearrangement joins TRBV5-1 to TRBJ2-2; 11 nucleotides match TRBD2. J was trimmed by 4 bases and V by 2 bases; bases with no gene match: 10. Germline V gene lookup returns CDR1 SGHRS and CDR2 YFSETQ. This CDR3 spans 18 amino acids. DNA of the CDR3: TGCGCCAGCAGCTTAGATCTAGCGGGGGGCCATGGCACCGGGGAGCTGTTTTTT. Its protein is CASSLDLAGGHGTGELFF.

The V gene is TRBV9, the J gene TRBJ2-3, with D possibly being TRBD1 (6 bases). Trimming left V 0 bases short and J 2 bases short, with 19 bases between. The CDR3 consists of 18 residues. CDR1 is SGDLS, CDR2 YYNGEE, per germline. This CDR3 reads CASSVAQRRQDNTDTQYF. The DNA for the CDR3 is TGTGCCAGCAGCGTAGCTCAAAGGAGACAGGACAACACAGATACGCAGTATTTT.

The chain carries TRBV5-6 and TRBJ1-5, with TRBD1 identical over 9 bases. Germline V gives CDR1 SGHDT, CDR2 YYEEEE. V lost 3 bases, J lost 5 bases, and 12 bases stayed unmatched. This CDR3 comprises 17 residues. Written as DNA, the CDR3 is TGTGCCAGCAGCTCCACACGGGGACAGGGAAGGTATCAGCCCCAGCATTTT. Its protein is CASSSTRGQGRYQPQHF.

This clone was counted between two and nine times. The chain carries TRBV9 and TRBJ2-3; 10 nucleotides line up with TRBD2. Germline lookup yields CDR1 SGDLS and CDR2 YYNGEE. V gave up 0 bases and J gave up 2 bases; unmatched junction bases: 3. The CDR3 runs to 16 residues. In nucleotides, the CDR3 is TGTGCCAGCAGCGTAGGACTAGCGGGCCCCACAGATACGCAGTATTTT. It codes for CASSVGLAGPTDTQYF.

This chain links TRBV5-1 with TRBJ1-5; D is perhaps TRBD1 (6 bases). The ends were cut back, 5 bases at V and 7 bases at J, with 13 bases in the middle. The CDR3 length is 13 residues. Germline CDR1 and CDR2: SGHRS and YFSETQ. The CDR3 DNA follows: TGCGCCAGCAGTTCACAGGGCCCCCAGCCCCAGCATTTT. Residues: CASSSQGPQPQHF.

J is TRBJ1-1 and V is TRBV21-1; the table's D gene call, TRBD1, was not cross checked with the DNA. TRBV21-1 is described as a pseudogene. The CDR3 loop spans 16 amino acids. The CDR3: CASSKAQGASVGEAFF. CDR3 bases: TGTGCCAGCAGCAAAGCGCAGGGGGCGTCGGTCGGTGAAGCTTTCTTT.

This rearrangement joins TRBV12-5 to TRBJ2-1; TRBD1 matches 12 bases. This CDR3 has 17 residues. CDR1 is LGHNT, CDR2 FRNRAP, per germline. Germline trimming cut 0 bases from V and 6 bases from J; bases unmatched to any gene: 6. The CDR3 loop reads CASGLVGWDRGPNEQFF. The DNA for the CDR3 is TGTGCTAGTGGTTTGGTAGGTTGGGACAGGGGGCCCAATGAGCAGTTCTTC.

This clone was observed a single time. The V gene is TRBV5-1, the J gene TRBJ2-3, with 8 nucleotides matching TRBD2. V lost 6 bases to trimming and J lost 4 bases; unmatched junction nucleotides: 13. The germline gives CDR1 SGHRS, CDR2 YFSETQ. CDR3 length: 16 amino acids. Written as DNA, the CDR3 is TGCGCCAGCACCCTGGAGGCGGGGGGCATCCCAGATACGCAGTATTTT. Protein: CASTLEAGGIPDTQYF.

The chain links TRBV7-9 to TRBJ1-5, with D maybe TRBD1 (6 bases). CDR1 SEHNR and CDR2 FQNEAQ come from the germline V gene (reference sequence). Trimming removed 5 bases at V and 5 bases at J, with 13 bases between. The CDR3 is made up of 14 amino acids. CDR3 sequence (DNA): TGTGCCAGCAGCGCCAGGGGCCAGGATCAGCCCCAGCATTTT. Protein sequence: CASSARGQDQPQHF. Drawing the rest from reference TRBV7-9 and TRBJ1-5, the complete variable domain is DTGVSQNPRHKITKRGQNVTFRCDPISEHNRLYWYRQTLGQGPEFLTYFQNEAQLEKSRLLSDRFSAERPKGSFSTLEIQRTEQGDSAMYLCASSARGQDQPQHFGDGTRLSIL.

This rearrangement joins TRBV12-2 to TRBJ2-4; TRBD1, the table's D call, lacks a check against the DNA. TRBV12-2 is a recognized pseudogene. This CDR3 has 17 residues. The DNA of the CDR3 is TGTGCAAGTCGCTTAGACGGACAGGGGTTAGCCAAAAACATTCAGTACTTC. Encoded protein: CASRLDGQGLAKNIQYF.

This chain joins TRBV10-2 and TRBJ2-2; D is perhaps TRBD2 (6 bases). The CDR3 is 14 residues long. Germline V gene lookup returns CDR1 WSHSY and CDR2 SAAADI. The germline V and J ends were trimmed by 6 bases and 6 bases, with 14 bases remaining between them. The CDR3 sequence is CASSEEGLAGELFF. The CDR3 region has the DNA TGCGCCAGCAGCGAGGAGGGCCTGGCCGGGGAGCTGTTTTTT.

The chain links TRBV19 to TRBJ2-7, with 8 bases that match TRBD2. With 3 bases clipped from V and 2 bases from J, the junction kept 6 bases outside the gene matches. In germline, CDR1 is LNHDA, CDR2 SQIVND (reference sequence). This CDR3 is 15 amino acids long. CDR3 bases: TGTGCCAGTAGTATCTACCTAGCGGGCACCTACGAGCAGTACTTC. This translates into CASSIYLAGTYEQYF.

DNA for the CDR3: TGTGCCAGCAGTATTGCCTTGGCAGGGGGCTACGAGCAGTACTTC. Its protein is CASSIALAGGYEQYF. V and J are TRBV7-2 and TRBJ2-7; TRBD1 agrees at 7 bases. The V segment lost 6 bases and the J segment 3 bases; nucleotides outside the gene matches: 11. This CDR3 has 15 residues. Germline lookup yields CDR1 SGHTA and CDR2 FQGNSA.

Here the CDR3 reads CASSISETQYF. CDR3 DNA sequence: TGTGCCAGCAGCATTAGCGAGACCCAGTACTTC. The rearrangement links TRBV11-2 to TRBJ2-5; D unresolved. Trimming shortened V by 5 bases and J by 5 bases, and 6 bases separated the two germline ends. The CDR3 has 11 residues. The germline V gene encodes CDR1 SGHAT and CDR2 FQNNGV.

A remark on this clone: Other DNA sequences in the sample encode the same CDR3. The chain has TRBV20-1 and TRBJ2-3; D not certain. V lost 3 bases, J lost 4 bases, and 8 bases lay in between. Germline V gene data show CDR1 as DFQATT and CDR2 as SNEGSKA (reference sequence). CDR3 length equals 12 residues. The CDR3 sequence is CSASSGADTQYF. The CDR3 DNA follows: TGCAGTGCTAGTTCGGGTGCAGATACGCAGTATTTT.

This chain links TRBV4-3 with TRBJ1-5; unclear D gene. V lost 0 bases and J lost 3, with 12 bases in between. Germline V lookup: CDR1 LGHNA, CDR2 YSLEER. CDR3 length: 16 residues. The CDR3 nucleotides read TGCGCCAGCAGCCAAGAGAGAGCATACTACAATCAGCCCCAGCATTTT. Its translation is CASSQERAYYNQPQHF.

The rearrangement uses TRBV19 and TRBJ2-1; perhaps TRBD1 as D (6 bases). V lost 6 bases, J lost 4 bases, and 19 bases lay in between. There are 16 residues in the CDR3. Per the germline V gene, CDR1 is LNHDA and CDR2 is SQIVND (reference sequence). CDR3 amino acids: CASSRDTGHPYNEQFF. In DNA, the CDR3 is TGTGCCAGTAGCCGGGACACCGGCCATCCTTACAATGAGCAGTTCTTC.

The chain uses TRBV19 and TRBJ1-5; D is unclear. Germline values: CDR1 LNHDA, CDR2 SQIVND (reference sequence). This CDR3 comprises 12 residues. Between the trimmed V and J ends, which lost 3 bases and 6 bases, there was a span of 6 bases. The CDR3 nucleotides read TGTGCCAGTAGTATTTTCAGTCAGCCCCAGCATTTT. Translated, it gives CASSIFSQPQHF.

This clone was seen once. The V gene is TRBV7-6, the J gene TRBJ2-4, with TRBD1 identical over 10 bases. CDR3 length equals 17 residues. The germline gives CDR1 SGHVS, CDR2 FNYEAQ. V shed 5 bases and J 6 bases; nucleotides not matched to a gene: 13. The CDR3 protein is CASSAGQGVVARNIQYF. CDR3 DNA sequence: TGTGCCAGCAGCGCCGGACAGGGGGTGGTAGCAAGAAACATTCAGTACTTC.

This clone was seen a single time. In DNA form, the CDR3 reads TGTGCCAGTGGGTGGACTAGCGGGATGAGGCAGTACTTC. Its translation: CASGWTSGMRQYF. The chain employs TRBV19 and TRBJ2-7; 12 positions match TRBD2. The ends lost 8 bases at V and 9 bases at J; junction bases unmatched: 8. The CDR3 runs to 13 residues. From germline, CDR1 is LNHDA and CDR2 SQIVND (reference sequence).

The chain is built from TRBV27 and TRBJ2-7; D unresolved. This CDR3 is 13 amino acids long. V lost 1 base, J lost 5 bases, and 9 bases lay in between. CDR1 is MNHEY and CDR2 is SMNVEV in the germline V gene (reference sequence). CDR3 protein: CASSLWFGDEQYF. In DNA form, the CDR3 reads TGTGCCAGCAGTTTATGGTTCGGTGACGAGCAGTACTTC.

The chain uses TRBV9 and TRBJ2-1; TRBD1 matches at 7 bases. Germline lookup yields CDR1 SGDLS and CDR2 YYNGEE. This CDR3 has 15 amino acids. V gave up 9 bases and J gave up 0 bases; unmatched junction bases: 9. The CDR3 is CATGPTGDSYNEQFF. CDR3 coding DNA: TGTGCCACCGGGCCTACAGGGGACTCCTACAATGAGCAGTTCTTC.

This chain links TRBV7-2 with TRBJ2-2; weak D call: TRBD2 (7 bases). Germline CDR1 SGHTA, CDR2 FQGNSA. This CDR3 region has 15 residues. Trimming took 5 bases from V and 1 from J, leaving 11 bases between them. The CDR3 spells CASSPRGGNTGELFF. In DNA form, the CDR3 reads TGTGCCAGCAGCCCAAGGGGGGGGAACACCGGGGAGCTGTTTTTT. Using reference TRBV7-2 and TRBJ2-2 for the parts outside the CDR3, the full variable domain is GAGVSQSPSNKVTEKGKDVELRCDPISGHTALYWYRQSLGQGLEFLIYFQGNSAPDKSGLPSDRFSAERTGGSVSTLTIQRTQQEDSAVYLCASSPRGGNTGELFFGEGSRLTVL.

A few counts support this clone. This chain joins TRBV19 and TRBJ1-1; 8 positions agree with TRBD1. In germline, CDR1 is LNHDA, CDR2 SQIVND (reference sequence). With V trimmed by 6 bases and J by 3 bases, 6 bases remained unmatched. The CDR3 contains 14 residues. CDR3 region: CASRYDRGHTEAFF. The CDR3 DNA is TGTGCCAGTAGATACGACAGGGGTCACACTGAAGCTTTCTTT.

This chain links TRBV24-1 with TRBJ2-2, with a possible D match to TRBD1 (6 bases). The CDR3 totals 15 residues. V was cut by 5 bases and J by 6 bases, with 15 bases left in between. Germline V gene sequence: CDR1 KGHDR, CDR2 SFDVKD. The CDR3, as DNA: TGTGCCACCAGTGCCGTCCAGGGGTTAGCCGGGGAGCTGTTTTTT. It encodes CATSAVQGLAGELFF.

The V and J genes are TRBV3-1 (or the pseudogene TRBV3-2) and TRBJ1-4; 9 nucleotides match TRBD1. CDR1 and CDR2 (germline): LGHDT, YNNKEL (reference sequence). The CDR3 is made up of 12 amino acids. J lost 6 bases, V lost 8 bases, and 1 base had no gene match. CDR3 nucleotide sequence: TGTGCCAGCGGGGACAGGGATGAAAAACTGTTTTTT. Translated, it gives CASGDRDEKLFF.

For this clone: The junction departs from germline at one end; a sequencing error may be responsible. This rearrangement joins TRBV7-7 to TRBJ2-7; 14 nucleotides align to TRBD2. This CDR3 has 15 amino acids. The germline gives CDR1 SSHAT, CDR2 FNYEAQ (reference sequence). CDR3 nucleotide sequence: TGTGCTAGCAGCTTGGGGACTAGCGGGAGTGAAGAGCAGTACTTC. Amino acids: CASSLGTSGSEEQYF.